This T cell receptor beta chain is drawn from a study of blood T cell repertoires in COVID-19. CDR1 LGHDT and CDR2 YNNKEL come from the germline V gene (reference sequence). The CDR3 sequence is 12 residues long. Trimming took 6 bases from V and 2 from J, leaving 7 bases between them. Libraries were prepared by immunoSEQ multiplex PCR; TCRdb keeps only in-frame clonotypes and omits some of them. The repertoire holds hundreds of thousands of clones, with more than 80% as singletons. This chain connects TRBV3-1 (or the pseudogene TRBV3-2) to TRBJ1-2; unclear D gene. This receptor was identified in a man aged 35-49 years with acute or convalescent COVID-19. The sequenced material came from peripheral blood. In DNA form, the CDR3 reads TGTGCCAGCAGTCGGCGGAACTATGGCTACACCTTC. Translation gives CASSRRNYGYTF.